Presented here are 6 T cell receptor beta chains from one specimen sequenced in a study of blood T cells in healthy people across ages. Together with a sample-barcoded 5' primer, a J-beta primer mix was included in a second PCR lasting roughly 6 to 12 cycles. TCRdb used MiXCR to reprocess the 5' RACE reads, holding one entry per CDR3 protein. This sample has about 1,500,000 distinct CDR3 sequences; 28% occur once, and the top ten carry more than 6%. The sample consisted of blood. Receptors were obtained from a young woman in good health.

The J gene is TRBJ1-2, the V gene TRBV18; TRBD1 aligns across 8 bases. In germline, CDR1 is KGHSH, CDR2 LQKENI. V was clipped by 6 bases and J by 8 bases; unmatched bases: 11. This CDR3 has 14 residues. CDR3 loop: CASSTNGQGSGYTF. The CDR3 region has the DNA TGTGCCAGCTCCACAAACGGACAGGGAAGCGGCTACACCTTC.

The chain employs TRBV12-3 or TRBV12-4 and TRBJ2-3; TRBD2 matches 7 bases. The CDR3 totals 16 residues. After removal of 3 bases from V and 5 bases from J, the junction contained 11 bases not matched to a gene. CDR3 protein: CASSLGGPSSIDTQYF. As DNA, the CDR3 is TGTGCCAGCAGTTTGGGAGGGCCGAGCAGTATAGATACGCAGTATTTT.

This clonotype came up a few times. The J gene is TRBJ1-5, the V gene TRBV27; 9 bases align to TRBD1. V gave up 6 bases and J gave up 4 bases; unmatched junction bases: 10. CDR3 size: 16 residues. Germline V lookup: CDR1 MNHEY, CDR2 SMNVEV (reference sequence). CDR3 loop: CASRTGGSMGNQPQHF. CDR3 bases: TGTGCCAGCAGGACAGGGGGGAGCATGGGAAATCAGCCCCAGCATTTT.

This chain joins TRBV14 and TRBJ2-3; D could derive from TRBD1 or TRBD2 (5 bases each). The ends were cut back, 4 bases at V and 8 bases at J, with 16 bases in the middle. CDR3 size: 14 residues. CDR1 and CDR2 (germline): SGHDN, FVKESK. This chain's CDR3 is CASSPGTPRGTQYF. CDR3 DNA: TGTGCCAGCAGCCCTGGGACCCCCCGTGGTACGCAGTATTTT.

In DNA form, the CDR3 reads TGCAGTGCTAGAGGGACAGGGGGCTCAGATACGCAGTATTTT. Protein: CSARGTGGSDTQYF. The V gene is TRBV20-1, the J gene TRBJ2-3, with 11 bases aligning to TRBD1. Looked up from germline, CDR1 is DFQATT and CDR2 is SNEGSKA (reference sequence). V lost 1 base to trimming and J lost 4 bases; unmatched junction nucleotides: 1. The CDR3 covers 14 residues.

This clonotype was found a few times. This sequence joins TRBV11-2 and TRBJ2-5; 7 bases map to TRBD1. CDR3 length equals 17 residues. V trimming: 1 base; J trimming: 1 base; junction bases outside the gene matches: 9. Per germline, CDR1 SGHAT and CDR2 FQNNGV. CDR3 sequence: CASSLAQPGQIQETQYF. CDR3 nucleotide sequence: TGTGCCAGCAGCTTAGCCCAGCCGGGACAGATCCAAGAGACCCAGTACTTC.